These 16 T cell receptor beta chains were sequenced from one sample in a study of cytomegalovirus exposure and HLA in healthy donors. PCR used 60 Vbeta primers and 13 Jbeta primers. The table came from immunoSEQ multiplex PCR; TCRdb's copy has only in-frame clones and leaves some out. The sample yields around 120,000 clones, approximately 78% seen once. Input material: PBMCs. The receptors here all came from a human donor in good health.

The rearrangement links TRBV6-5 to TRBJ1-1; D remains ambiguous. The ends were cut back, 7 bases at V and 0 bases at J, with 12 bases in the middle. Germline V gene lookup returns CDR1 MNHEY and CDR2 SVGAGI. The CDR3 has 14 amino acids. CDR3 residues: CASKRGPMNTEAFF. The CDR3 nucleotides are TGTGCCAGCAAGAGAGGGCCGATGAACACTGAAGCTTTCTTT.

This chain connects TRBV5-3 to TRBJ2-1; D is unresolved. TRBV5-3 is known as an ORF, though its function is uncertain. The CDR3 consists of 10 residues. V was pared by 6 bases and J by 9 bases, with 7 bases between. The DNA for the CDR3 is TGTGCCAGAAATGCCGGTGAGCAGTTCTTC. Protein sequence: CARNAGEQFF.

The V and J genes are TRBV6-1 and TRBJ2-2, with D tentatively TRBD2 (5 bases). V gave up 8 bases and J gave up 4 bases, with 11 bases separating them. The CDR3 has 13 residues. In germline, CDR1 is MNHNS, CDR2 SASEGT. The CDR3: CASSGLSTGELFF. The CDR3 DNA follows: TGTGCCAGCTCCGGACTGAGCACCGGGGAGCTGTTTTTT.

This clone showed up just a few times. The gene calls are TRBV6-6 and TRBJ2-3; 8 nucleotides line up with TRBD1. Looked up from germline, CDR1 is MNHNY and CDR2 is SVGAGI (reference sequence). The CDR3 extends over 15 amino acids. V lost 5 bases, J lost 3 bases, and 7 bases stayed unmatched. CDR3 coding DNA: TGTGCCAGCAGTGTCTGGACAGGGAGTACAGATACGCAGTATTTT. Amino acids: CASSVWTGSTDTQYF.

This chain links TRBV7-6 with TRBJ2-2, with TRBD1 matching 10 bases. The CDR3 has 15 residues. From germline, CDR1 is SGHVS and CDR2 FNYEAQ. V dropped 5 bases and J dropped 14; count of bases not matched to a gene: 14. The CDR3 loop is CASSPTPSTGGELFF. As DNA, the CDR3 is TGTGCCAGCAGCCCCACCCCCTCGACAGGGGGCGAACTGTTTTTT.

This chain connects TRBV7-9 to TRBJ2-2; TRBD2 agrees at 8 bases. There are 19 residues in the CDR3. CDR1 is SEHNR and CDR2 is FQNEAQ in the germline V gene (reference sequence). Trimming took 4 bases from V and 3 from J; bases not matched to a gene: 16. This CDR3 reads CASSSIRTSSLFDTGELFF. CDR3 in DNA: TGTGCCAGCAGCTCAATTAGGACTAGCTCCTTATTTGACACCGGGGAGCTGTTTTTT.

The chain joins TRBV19 to TRBJ1-6; 9 positions agree with TRBD1. V gave up 7 bases and J gave up 9 bases; unmatched junction bases: 10. This CDR3 is 15 amino acids long. Germline assignment: CDR1 LNHDA and CDR2 SQIVND (reference sequence). The CDR3 DNA follows: TGTGCCAGTACCCAGGACAGGGGTTTTGGTTCACCCCTCCACTTT. This codes for CASTQDRGFGSPLHF.

This rearrangement joins TRBV30 to TRBJ1-2; 10 positions match TRBD1. CDR1 and CDR2 from the germline V gene are GTSNPN and SVGIG (reference sequence). V lost 2 bases to trimming and J lost 8 bases; unmatched junction nucleotides: 5. This CDR3 spans 13 amino acids. CDR3 residues: CAWSPGTGDGYTF. The DNA for the CDR3 is TGTGCCTGGAGTCCCGGGACAGGGGACGGCTACACCTTC. The entire variable domain, with the rest obtained from reference TRBV30 and TRBJ1-2, is as follows: SQTIHQWPATLVQPVGSPLSLECTVEGTSNPNLYWYRQAAGRGLQLLFYSVGIGQISSEVPQNLSASRPQDRQFILSSKKLLLSDSGFYLCAWSPGTGDGYTFGSGTRLTVV.

The chain uses TRBV5-1 and TRBJ2-1, with TRBD1 as a possible D gene (5 bases). The CDR3 loop spans 16 amino acids. Trimming removed 4 bases from V and 0 bases from J, with 14 bases in between. Germline V lookup: CDR1 SGHRS, CDR2 YFSETQ. The DNA for the CDR3 is TGCGCCAGCAGCGGCAGGGCCGCGAGCTCCTACAATGAGCAGTTCTTC. It yields the protein CASSGRAASSYNEQFF.

The table lists this clone with a count of one. The V and J genes are TRBV19 and TRBJ1-4, with TRBD1 as a possible D gene (5 bases). V lost 0 bases, J lost 7 bases, and 15 bases lay in between. The CDR3 is 16 amino acids. Germline V gene lookup returns CDR1 LNHDA and CDR2 SQIVND (reference sequence). DNA of the CDR3: TGTGCCAGTAGTATAGATAAGAGACAAAGGGGTGAAAAACTGTTTTTT. Protein: CASSIDKRQRGEKLFF.

This chain uses TRBV19 with TRBJ1-1; 7 nucleotides match TRBD1. CDR1 is LNHDA, CDR2 SQIVND, per germline (reference sequence). This CDR3 is built from 15 residues. Germline trimming cut 3 bases from V and 0 bases from J; bases unmatched to any gene: 4. The CDR3 DNA is TGTGCCAGTAGTATCTTGGGACAGTTGAACACTGAAGCTTTCTTT. Translating it yields CASSILGQLNTEAFF.

The chain is built from TRBV29-1 and TRBJ2-6; 7 nucleotides line up with TRBD1. Unmatched junction bases numbered 6, after V lost 6 bases and J lost 1 base. CDR1 and CDR2 (germline): SQVTM, ANQGSEA. This CDR3 region has 15 residues. The CDR3: CSVTGQHSGANVLTF. The CDR3 DNA reads TGCAGCGTAACGGGACAGCATTCTGGGGCCAACGTCCTGACTTTC.

The rearrangement joins TRBV5-6 to TRBJ2-1; TRBD2 aligns across 12 bases. CDR3 length: 17 amino acids. Germline lookup yields CDR1 SGHDT and CDR2 YYEEEE. After removal of 2 bases from V and 6 bases from J, the junction contained 9 bases not matched to a gene. Here the CDR3 DNA reads TGTGCCAGCAGCTTAATAGGACTAGCGGGGTACCTCAATGAGCAGTTCTTC. Its translation: CASSLIGLAGYLNEQFF.

This chain connects TRBV5-1 to TRBJ2-7; a weak D match, TRBD1 (5 bases). The germline V gene encodes CDR1 SGHRS and CDR2 YFSETQ. The CDR3 is made up of 13 amino acids. The V end was cut by 6 bases, the J end by 3 bases, with 13 bases between. The CDR3 region is CASISLDSYEQYF. In nucleotides, the CDR3 is TGCGCCAGCATCTCCCTCGACAGCTACGAGCAGTACTTC.

The V and J genes are TRBV28 and TRBJ1-6, with a possible D match to TRBD1 (6 bases). Germline loops: CDR1 MDHEN, CDR2 SYDVKM. Trimming pared 6 bases from V and 9 bases from J, leaving 9 bases between. CDR3 length: 12 amino acids. CDR3 sequence reads: CASSGQFSPLHF. The CDR3 DNA follows: TGTGCCAGCAGCGGACAGTTTTCACCCCTCCACTTT.

The chain couples TRBV11-2 to TRBJ1-3, with 12 bases aligning to TRBD1. Germline V gene data show CDR1 as SGHAT and CDR2 as FQNNGV. The CDR3 spans 18 residues. The V and J ends lost 7 bases and 0 bases, in that order; junction bases with no gene match: 10. The CDR3 spells CASTLGTGGFYSGNTIYF. The CDR3 DNA reads as TGTGCCAGCACCCTAGGGACAGGGGGCTTCTACTCTGGAAACACCATATATTTT.